Sequencing of this T cell receptor (beta chain) was carried out in a study of T-cell memory formation after mild COVID-19. TCRdb called the 5' RACE reads again in MiXCR, with one record for every CDR3 protein. The sample holds more than 400,000 distinct CDR3 sequences, roughly 18% seen once. This clonotype was recorded many times. This sequence was found in an adult woman who had mild COVID-19 (a few samples of this study predate the infection). Cell type and time point are not known. Sequencing input: PBMCs or a T cell subset sorted from them (not recorded which).

The CDR3 region has the DNA TGTGCCAGCAGCCCCAGGGCCGGAGCTAGCACAGATACGCAGTATTTT. It translates to CASSPRAGASTDTQYF. The chain recombines TRBV7-3 with TRBJ2-3; D is possibly TRBD1 (5 bases). Germline assignment: CDR1 SGHTA and CDR2 FQGTGA. This CDR3 contains 16 residues. Deletions cut 5 bases from V and 0 bases from J, with 15 bases between.